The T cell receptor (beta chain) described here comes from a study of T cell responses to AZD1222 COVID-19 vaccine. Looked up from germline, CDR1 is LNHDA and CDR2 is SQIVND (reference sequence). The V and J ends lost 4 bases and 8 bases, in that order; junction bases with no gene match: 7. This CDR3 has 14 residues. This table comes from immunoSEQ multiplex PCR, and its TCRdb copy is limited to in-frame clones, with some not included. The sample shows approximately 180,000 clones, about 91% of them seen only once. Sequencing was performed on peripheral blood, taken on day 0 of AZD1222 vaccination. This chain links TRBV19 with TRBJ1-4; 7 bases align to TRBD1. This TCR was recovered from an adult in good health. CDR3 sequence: CASSSDRESEKLFF. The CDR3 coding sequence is TGTGCCAGTAGTAGTGACAGGGAGTCCGAAAAACTGTTTTTT.